These 17 T cell receptor beta chains share one sample of origin, sequenced in a study of cytomegalovirus exposure and HLA in healthy donors. Assay used: immunoSEQ multiplex PCR; TCRdb lists only in-frame clones, some missing. The table has about 130,000 clones, about nine tenths seen once. The sequenced sample consisted of PBMCs. All receptors derive from a woman aged 18-35 years in good health and CMV-seronegative.

The V gene is TRBV12-5, the J gene TRBJ2-1, with D maybe TRBD1 (7 bases). V shed 3 bases and J shed 5 bases, with 17 bases lying between them. This CDR3 spans 16 amino acids. The germline V gene encodes CDR1 LGHNT and CDR2 FRNRAP. The CDR3 DNA follows: TGTGCTAGTGGTTTTCTATGGCAGGGGGGACACAATGAGCAGTTCTTC. It codes for CASGFLWQGGHNEQFF.

The genes are TRBV10-3 and TRBJ2-1, with D unclear. The V end lost 10 bases, the J end lost 6 bases, and 16 bases lay between the germline ends. This CDR3 has 13 amino acids. Looked up from germline, CDR1 is ENHRY and CDR2 is SYGVKD. Written as DNA, the CDR3 is TGTGCCACTACAGACCCAACCAGCAATGAGCAGTTCTTC. Its translation is CATTDPTSNEQFF.

This chain connects TRBV6-6 to TRBJ2-1, with 9 bases aligning to TRBD1. The germline V gene encodes CDR1 MNHNY and CDR2 SVGAGI (reference sequence). This CDR3 contains 16 residues. V was clipped by 8 bases and J by 2 bases; unmatched bases: 10. CDR3 coding DNA: TGTGCCAGCGCCGGGACAGGGAGATCCGCCTACAATGAGCAGTTCTTC. Its protein is CASAGTGRSAYNEQFF.

V gene TRBV5-1 combines with J gene TRBJ2-3; 13 bases align to TRBD2. CDR3 length equals 15 residues. Germline-derived CDR1 and CDR2 are SGHRS and YFSETQ. Trimming at V came to 5 bases and at J to 5 bases, leaving 5 bases not matched to a gene. CDR3 amino acids: CASRPLAGGGDTQYF. CDR3 in DNA: TGCGCCAGCAGGCCACTAGCGGGAGGGGGAGATACGCAGTATTTT.

The rearrangement links TRBV4-1 to TRBJ2-1, with TRBD2 identical over 7 bases. The CDR3 is made up of 15 amino acids. The V segment lost 4 bases and the J segment 6 bases; nucleotides outside the gene matches: 9. Germline V gene sequence: CDR1 MGHRA, CDR2 YSYEKL. The CDR3 DNA sequence: TGCGCCAGCAGCCCGGCCGAGGGCGGGGGCAATGAGCAGTTCTTC. Translating it yields CASSPAEGGGNEQFF.

The genes are TRBV2 and TRBJ1-5; 8 nucleotides line up with TRBD1. Germline V gives CDR1 SNHLY, CDR2 FYNNEI. J was trimmed by 7 bases and V by 7 bases; bases with no gene match: 6. The CDR3 consists of 13 residues. CDR3 in amino acids: CASTGQGGQPQHF. Here the CDR3 DNA reads TGTGCCAGCACCGGACAGGGAGGACAGCCCCAGCATTTT. Full variable domain (outside the CDR3, taken from reference TRBV2 and TRBJ1-5): EPEVTQTPSHQVTQMGQEVILRCVPISNHLYFYWYRQILGQKVEFLVSFYNNEISEKSEIFDDQFSVERPDGSNFTLKIRSTKLEDSAMYFCASTGQGGQPQHFGDGTRLSIL.

The CDR3 coding sequence is TGTGCCAGCAGCTTACTGGCGGGAGTGAGCGAGCAGTACTTC. Translation gives CASSLLAGVSEQYF. The rearrangement links TRBV11-2 to TRBJ2-7; 7 nucleotides match TRBD2. Germline CDR1 is SGHAT and CDR2 is FQNNGV. The CDR3 covers 14 residues. J lost 6 bases, V lost 2 bases, and 7 bases had no gene match.

The rearrangement joins TRBV27 to TRBJ2-5; TRBD1 is a possible D gene (5 bases). Trimming left V 3 bases short and J 5 bases short, with 10 bases between. Per the germline V gene, CDR1 is MNHEY and CDR2 is SMNVEV (reference sequence). The CDR3 has 13 amino acids. Here the CDR3 reads CASSFGRAETQYF. The CDR3 coding sequence is TGTGCCAGCAGTTTTGGCAGGGCGGAGACCCAGTACTTC.

This CDR3 reads CASSRADSGYNEQFF. CDR3 DNA sequence: TGTGCCAGCAGCCGTGCTGATAGCGGGTACAATGAGCAGTTCTTC. This chain links TRBV5-5 with TRBJ2-1; TRBD2 matches 7 bases. CDR1 and CDR2 (germline): SGHKS, YYEKEE (reference sequence). Unmatched junction bases numbered 8, after V lost 4 bases and J lost 4 bases. The CDR3 is made up of 15 amino acids. The whole variable domain, filled in from reference TRBV5-5 and TRBJ2-1, reads DAGVTQSPTHLIKTRGQQVTLRCSPISGHKSVSWYQQVLGQGPQFIFQYYEKEERGRGNFPDRFSARQFPNYSSELNVNALLLGDSALYLCASSRADSGYNEQFFGPGTRLTVL.

The V call is TRBV7-8, the J call TRBJ2-7; 9 bases map to TRBD1. The germline V gene has CDR1 SGHVS and CDR2 FQNEAQ. The CDR3 runs to 15 residues. Trimming at V came to 5 bases and at J to 3 bases, leaving 8 bases not matched to a gene. The CDR3 loop is CASSLLTGGIYEQYF. The CDR3 nucleotides read TGTGCCAGCAGCCTCCTGACAGGGGGGATCTACGAGCAGTACTTC.

The rearrangement joins TRBV2 to TRBJ2-1; D perhaps matches TRBD1 (8 bases). The V gene lost 8 bases and the J gene lost 4 bases, with 27 bases spanning the gap. The germline CDR1 and CDR2 sequences are SNHLY and FYNNEI. CDR3 length equals 18 residues. CDR3 sequence reads: CASQSTGGYSGLYNEQFF. The DNA for the CDR3 is TGTGCCAGCCAGAGTACAGGGGGTTATAGCGGGCTTTACAATGAGCAGTTCTTC.

CDR3 nucleotide sequence: TGTGCCAGTAGTATAGATCAGTACAGCTCATACTACGAGCAGTACTTC. Its protein is CASSIDQYSSYYEQYF. The rearrangement uses TRBV19 and TRBJ2-7, with no clear D. Germline V gene lookup returns CDR1 LNHDA and CDR2 SQIVND (reference sequence). The CDR3 contains 16 residues. The V gene lost 0 bases and the J gene lost 3 bases, with 15 bases spanning the gap.

This chain links TRBV28 with TRBJ2-7; tentatively, D is TRBD2 (5 bases). The CDR3 loop spans 12 amino acids. The V gene's germline CDR1 is MDHEN and CDR2 SYDVKM. Trimming removed 7 bases from V and 5 bases from J, with 12 bases in between. CDR3 DNA: TGTGCCAGCACGTGGGAGCTTGACGAGCAGTACTTC. It codes for CASTWELDEQYF.

The chain has TRBV11-2 and TRBJ2-1; possible D gene TRBD1, 6 bases. CDR3 size: 15 residues. Germline-derived CDR1 and CDR2 are SGHAT and FQNNGV. The V end was cut by 5 bases, the J end by 9 bases, with 20 bases between. The CDR3: CASSEPFRGQFEQFF. DNA for the CDR3: TGTGCCAGCAGCGAACCCTTCAGGGGTCAGTTTGAGCAGTTCTTC.

V is TRBV5-1 and J is TRBJ2-7; D might be TRBD2 (6 bases). Germline-derived CDR1 and CDR2 are SGHRS and YFSETQ. Trimming stripped 4 bases from V and 2 bases from J, with 10 bases between. The CDR3 runs to 13 residues. The CDR3 loop reads CASSLRTTYEQYF. The DNA for the CDR3 is TGCGCCAGCAGCCTAAGGACTACCTACGAGCAGTACTTC.

The rearrangement uses TRBV15 and TRBJ2-1, with D possibly being TRBD2 (5 bases). The germline V gene has CDR1 LNHNV and CDR2 YYDKDF (reference sequence). The CDR3 spans 13 residues. V was clipped by 8 bases and J by 4 bases, with 12 bases between them. CDR3 coding DNA: TGTGCCACCTTGGAGGCCAGTTACAATGAGCAGTTCTTC. Translated, it gives CATLEASYNEQFF.

DNA of the CDR3: TGTGCCAGAAGCTTTCAAGACAGGGAGGAAAGCAATCAGCCCCAGCATTTT. It encodes CARSFQDREESNQPQHF. The gene calls are TRBV5-3 and TRBJ1-5; the match to TRBD1 covers 7 bases. TRBV5-3 is sorted into the ORF group, with uncertain function. Unmatched junction bases numbered 9, after V lost 2 bases and J lost 1 base. The CDR3 loop spans 17 amino acids.